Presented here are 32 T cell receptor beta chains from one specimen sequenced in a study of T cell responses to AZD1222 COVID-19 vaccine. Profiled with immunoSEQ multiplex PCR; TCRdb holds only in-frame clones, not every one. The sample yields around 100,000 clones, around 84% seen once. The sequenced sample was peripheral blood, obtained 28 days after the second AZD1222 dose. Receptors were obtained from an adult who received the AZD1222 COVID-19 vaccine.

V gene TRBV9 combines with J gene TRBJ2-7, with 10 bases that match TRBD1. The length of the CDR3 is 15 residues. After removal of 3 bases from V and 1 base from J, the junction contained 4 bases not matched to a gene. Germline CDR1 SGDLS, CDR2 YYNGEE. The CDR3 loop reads CASSGGTGVSYEQYF. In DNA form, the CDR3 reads TGTGCCAGCAGCGGGGGGACAGGGGTTTCCTACGAGCAGTACTTC.

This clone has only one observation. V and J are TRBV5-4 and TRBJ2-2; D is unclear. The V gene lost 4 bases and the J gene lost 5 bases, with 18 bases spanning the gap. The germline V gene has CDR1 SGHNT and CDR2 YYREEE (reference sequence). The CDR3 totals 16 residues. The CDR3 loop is CASSTDPGGWTGELFF. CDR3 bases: TGTGCCAGCAGCACTGACCCTGGCGGCTGGACCGGGGAGCTGTTTTTT.

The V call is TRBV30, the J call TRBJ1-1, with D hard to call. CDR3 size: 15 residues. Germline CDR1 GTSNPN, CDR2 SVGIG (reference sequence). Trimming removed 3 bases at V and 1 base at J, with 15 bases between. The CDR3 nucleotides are TGTGCCTGGAGGGCTCTCCGAGCCGCGAACACTGAAGCTTTCTTT. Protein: CAWRALRAANTEAFF.

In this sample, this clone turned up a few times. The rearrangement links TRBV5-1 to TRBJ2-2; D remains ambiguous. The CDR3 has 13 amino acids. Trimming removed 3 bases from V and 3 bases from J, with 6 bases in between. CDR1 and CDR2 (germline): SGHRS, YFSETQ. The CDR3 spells CASSYDYTGELFF. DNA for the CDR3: TGCGCCAGCAGCTACGATTACACCGGGGAGCTGTTTTTT.

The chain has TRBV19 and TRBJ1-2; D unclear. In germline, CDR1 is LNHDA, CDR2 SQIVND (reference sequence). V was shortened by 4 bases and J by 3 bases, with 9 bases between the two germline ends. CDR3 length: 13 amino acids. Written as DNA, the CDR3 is TGTGCCAGTAGTAGCAGCCTCTACTATGGCTACACCTTC. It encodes CASSSSLYYGYTF.

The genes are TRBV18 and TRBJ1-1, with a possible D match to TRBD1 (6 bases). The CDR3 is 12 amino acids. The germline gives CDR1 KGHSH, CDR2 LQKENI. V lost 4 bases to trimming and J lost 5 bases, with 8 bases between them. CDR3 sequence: CASSQQGTEAFF. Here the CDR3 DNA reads TGTGCCAGCTCACAACAGGGTACTGAAGCTTTCTTT.

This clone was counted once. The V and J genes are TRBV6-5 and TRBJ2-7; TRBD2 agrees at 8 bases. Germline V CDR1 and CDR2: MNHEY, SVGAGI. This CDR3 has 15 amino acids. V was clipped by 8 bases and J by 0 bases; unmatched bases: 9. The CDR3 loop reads CASRPGGGYSYEQYF. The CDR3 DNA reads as TGTGCCAGCCGTCCCGGGGGGGGGTACTCCTACGAGCAGTACTTC.

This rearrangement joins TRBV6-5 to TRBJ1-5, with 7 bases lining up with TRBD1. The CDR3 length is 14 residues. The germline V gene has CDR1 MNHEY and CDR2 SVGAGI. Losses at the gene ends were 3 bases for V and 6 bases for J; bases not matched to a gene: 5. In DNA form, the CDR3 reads TGTGCCAGCAGTTATAGGACAGGTCCTCAGCCCCAGCATTTT. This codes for CASSYRTGPQPQHF.

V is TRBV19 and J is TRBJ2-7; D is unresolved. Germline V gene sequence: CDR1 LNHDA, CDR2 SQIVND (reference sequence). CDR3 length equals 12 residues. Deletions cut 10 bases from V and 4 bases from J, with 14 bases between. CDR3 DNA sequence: TGTGCCACCTCATGGGATGGGTACGAGCAGTACTTC. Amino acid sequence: CATSWDGYEQYF.

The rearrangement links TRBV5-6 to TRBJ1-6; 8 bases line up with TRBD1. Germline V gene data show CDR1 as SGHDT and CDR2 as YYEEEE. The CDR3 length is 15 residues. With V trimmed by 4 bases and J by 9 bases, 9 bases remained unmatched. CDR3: CASSVLPGGGSPLHF. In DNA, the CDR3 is TGTGCCAGCAGCGTACTGCCAGGGGGCGGTTCACCCCTCCACTTT.

This CDR3 reads CASTHTWGGGYTF. CDR3 nucleotides: TGTGCCAGCACCCATACTTGGGGCGGAGGCTACACCTTC. The rearrangement links TRBV7-2 to TRBJ1-2, with D possibly matching TRBD1 (5 bases). V lost 7 bases and J 8 bases, leaving 17 bases between the germline ends. The germline gives CDR1 SGHTA, CDR2 FQGNSA. The CDR3 has 13 amino acids.

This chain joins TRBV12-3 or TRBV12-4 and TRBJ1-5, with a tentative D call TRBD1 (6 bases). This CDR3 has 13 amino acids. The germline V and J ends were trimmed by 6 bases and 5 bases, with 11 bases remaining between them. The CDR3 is CASSYQGYQPQHF. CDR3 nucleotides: TGTGCCAGCAGCTACCAGGGGTATCAGCCCCAGCATTTT.

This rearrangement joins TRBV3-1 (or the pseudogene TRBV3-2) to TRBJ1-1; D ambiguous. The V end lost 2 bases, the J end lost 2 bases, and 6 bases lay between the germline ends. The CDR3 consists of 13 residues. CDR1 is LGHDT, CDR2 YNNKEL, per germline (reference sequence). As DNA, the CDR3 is TGTGCCAGCAGCCAAAAGAGAAACACTGAAGCTTTCTTT. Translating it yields CASSQKRNTEAFF.

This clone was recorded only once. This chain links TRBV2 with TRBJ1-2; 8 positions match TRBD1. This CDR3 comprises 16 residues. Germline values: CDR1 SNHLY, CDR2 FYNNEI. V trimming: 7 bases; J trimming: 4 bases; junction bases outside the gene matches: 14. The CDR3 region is CASTRAGGLSLYGYTF. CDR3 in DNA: TGTGCCAGCACCCGAGCAGGGGGCTTGAGTCTCTATGGCTACACCTTC. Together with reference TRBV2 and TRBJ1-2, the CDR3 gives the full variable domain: EPEVTQTPSHQVTQMGQEVILRCVPISNHLYFYWYRQILGQKVEFLVSFYNNEISEKSEIFDDQFSVERPDGSNFTLKIRSTKLEDSAMYFCASTRAGGLSLYGYTFGSGTRLTVV.

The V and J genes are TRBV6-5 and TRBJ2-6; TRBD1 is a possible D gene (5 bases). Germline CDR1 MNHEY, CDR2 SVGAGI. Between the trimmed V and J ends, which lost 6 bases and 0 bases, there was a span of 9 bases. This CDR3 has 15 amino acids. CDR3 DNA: TGTGCCAGCAGCCACAGGAGCTCTGGGGCCAACGTCCTGACTTTC. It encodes CASSHRSSGANVLTF.

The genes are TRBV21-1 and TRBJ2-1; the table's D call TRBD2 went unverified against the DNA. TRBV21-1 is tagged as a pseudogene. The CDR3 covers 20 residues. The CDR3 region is CASSKVVGLAGGPGYNEQFF. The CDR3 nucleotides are TGTGCCAGCAGTAAAGTTGTAGGGCTAGCGGGAGGGCCGGGCTACAATGAGCAGTTCTTC.

This CDR3 reads CAIRYEGAHTEAFF. The CDR3 DNA reads TGTGCCATCAGGTACGAGGGGGCCCACACTGAAGCTTTCTTT. The V gene is TRBV10-3, the J gene TRBJ1-1; 7 bases agree with TRBD1. The V segment lost 6 bases and the J segment 3 bases; nucleotides outside the gene matches: 7. This CDR3 spans 14 amino acids. In germline, CDR1 is ENHRY, CDR2 SYGVKD.

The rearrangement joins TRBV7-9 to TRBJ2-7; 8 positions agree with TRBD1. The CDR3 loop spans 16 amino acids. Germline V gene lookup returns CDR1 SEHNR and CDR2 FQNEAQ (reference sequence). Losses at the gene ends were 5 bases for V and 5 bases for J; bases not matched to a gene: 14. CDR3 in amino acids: CASSPEDRELFNEQYF. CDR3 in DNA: TGTGCCAGCAGCCCGGAGGACAGGGAGTTGTTTAACGAGCAGTACTTC.

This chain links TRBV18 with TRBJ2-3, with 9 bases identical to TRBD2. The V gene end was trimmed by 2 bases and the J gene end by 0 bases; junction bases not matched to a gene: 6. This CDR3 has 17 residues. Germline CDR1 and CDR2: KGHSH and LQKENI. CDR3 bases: TGTGCCAGCTCACCAGCCGGGACTAGCTCGAGCACAGATACGCAGTATTTT. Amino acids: CASSPAGTSSSTDTQYF.

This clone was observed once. CDR3 sequence: CASRRTGGNYGYTF. In nucleotides, the CDR3 is TGTGCCAGCAGACGGACAGGGGGCAACTATGGCTACACCTTC. This rearrangement joins TRBV6-5 to TRBJ1-2; 11 bases fit TRBD1. CDR1 MNHEY and CDR2 SVGAGI come from the germline V gene. This CDR3 spans 14 amino acids. The V gene end was trimmed by 6 bases and the J gene end by 2 bases; junction bases not matched to a gene: 2.

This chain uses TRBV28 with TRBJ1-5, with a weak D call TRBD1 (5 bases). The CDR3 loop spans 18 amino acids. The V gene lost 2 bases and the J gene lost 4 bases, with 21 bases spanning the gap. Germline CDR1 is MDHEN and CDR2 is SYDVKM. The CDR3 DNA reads TGTGCCAGCAGTTTACAAGGTTCCGGGAGGGGAGGTAATCAGCCCCAGCATTTT. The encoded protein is CASSLQGSGRGGNQPQHF.

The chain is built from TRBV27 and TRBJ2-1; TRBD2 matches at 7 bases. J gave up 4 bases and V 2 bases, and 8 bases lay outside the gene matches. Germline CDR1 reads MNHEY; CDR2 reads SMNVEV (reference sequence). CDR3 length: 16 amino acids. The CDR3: CASSLPAPGGYNEQFF. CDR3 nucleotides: TGTGCCAGCAGTTTACCGGCGCCCGGGGGGTACAATGAGCAGTTCTTC.

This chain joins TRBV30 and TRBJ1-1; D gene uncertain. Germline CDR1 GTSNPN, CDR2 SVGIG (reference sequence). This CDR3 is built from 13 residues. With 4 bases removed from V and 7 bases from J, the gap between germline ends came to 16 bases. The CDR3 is CAWIIKISVEAFF. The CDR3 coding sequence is TGTGCCTGGATTATTAAGATATCCGTTGAAGCTTTCTTT. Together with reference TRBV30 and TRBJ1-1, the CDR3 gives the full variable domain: SQTIHQWPATLVQPVGSPLSLECTVEGTSNPNLYWYRQAAGRGLQLLFYSVGIGQISSEVPQNLSASRPQDRQFILSSKKLLLSDSGFYLCAWIIKISVEAFFGQGTRLTVV.

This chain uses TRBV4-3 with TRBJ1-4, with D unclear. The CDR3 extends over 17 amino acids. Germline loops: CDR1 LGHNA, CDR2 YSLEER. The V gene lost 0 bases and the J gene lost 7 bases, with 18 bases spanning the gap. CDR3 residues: CASSQDYQAARSEKLFF. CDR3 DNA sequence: TGCGCCAGCAGCCAAGATTACCAGGCGGCCCGTAGTGAAAAACTGTTTTTT.

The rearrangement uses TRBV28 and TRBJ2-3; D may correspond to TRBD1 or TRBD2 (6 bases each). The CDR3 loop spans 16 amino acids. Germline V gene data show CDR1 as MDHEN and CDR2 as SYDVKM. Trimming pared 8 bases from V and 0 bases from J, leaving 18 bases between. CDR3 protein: CASYNVGGFSTDTQYF. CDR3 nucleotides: TGTGCCAGCTACAATGTGGGGGGCTTTAGCACAGATACGCAGTATTTT.

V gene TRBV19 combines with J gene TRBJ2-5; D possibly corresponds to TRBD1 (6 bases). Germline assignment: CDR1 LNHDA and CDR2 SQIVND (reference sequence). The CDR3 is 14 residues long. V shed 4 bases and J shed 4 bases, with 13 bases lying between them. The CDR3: CASSNGQRVETQYF. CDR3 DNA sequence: TGTGCCAGTAGTAACGGACAGAGGGTAGAGACCCAGTACTTC. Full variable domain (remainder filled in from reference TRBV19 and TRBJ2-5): DGGITQSPKYLFRKEGQNVTLSCEQNLNHDAMYWYRQDPGQGLRLIYYSQIVNDFQKGDIAEGYSVSREKKESFPLTVTSAQKNPTAFYLCASSNGQRVETQYFGPGTRLLVL.

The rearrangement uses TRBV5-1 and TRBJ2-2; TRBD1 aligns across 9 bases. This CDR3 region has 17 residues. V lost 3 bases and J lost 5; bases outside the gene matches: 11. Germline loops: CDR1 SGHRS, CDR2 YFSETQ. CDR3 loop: CASSSRGLTGGTGELFF. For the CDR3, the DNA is TGCGCCAGCAGCTCCCGTGGCCTGACAGGGGGTACCGGGGAGCTGTTTTTT.

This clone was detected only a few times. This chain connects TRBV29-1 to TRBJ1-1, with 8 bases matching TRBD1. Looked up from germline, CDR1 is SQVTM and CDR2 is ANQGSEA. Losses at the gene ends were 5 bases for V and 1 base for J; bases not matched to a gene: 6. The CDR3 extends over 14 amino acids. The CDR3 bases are TGCAGCGTTCAGAGGACAGGGCGGAACACTGAAGCTTTCTTT. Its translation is CSVQRTGRNTEAFF.

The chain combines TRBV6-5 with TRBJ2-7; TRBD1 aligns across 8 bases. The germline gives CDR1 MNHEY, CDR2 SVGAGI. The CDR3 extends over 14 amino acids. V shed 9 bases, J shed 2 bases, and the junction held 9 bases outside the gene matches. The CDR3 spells CASGATGGTYEQYF. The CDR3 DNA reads TGTGCCAGTGGGGCTACAGGGGGTACCTACGAGCAGTACTTC.

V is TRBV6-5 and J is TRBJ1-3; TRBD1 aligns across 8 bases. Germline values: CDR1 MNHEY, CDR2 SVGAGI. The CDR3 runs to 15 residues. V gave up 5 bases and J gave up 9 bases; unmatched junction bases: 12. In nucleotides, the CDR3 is TGTGCCAGCAGTAGACAGGACAGGGTGAGCGGCACCATATATTTT. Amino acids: CASSRQDRVSGTIYF.

The CDR3 DNA reads as TGTGCCAGCAGCCCCCCCCCGACTAGCGGAACCTACAATGAGCAGTTCTTC. This gives the protein CASSPPPTSGTYNEQFF. The chain is built from TRBV7-9 and TRBJ2-1; the match to TRBD2 covers 9 bases. This CDR3 has 17 residues. Trimming at V came to 5 bases and at J to 2 bases, leaving 10 bases not matched to a gene. Germline values: CDR1 SEHNR, CDR2 FQNEAQ (reference sequence).

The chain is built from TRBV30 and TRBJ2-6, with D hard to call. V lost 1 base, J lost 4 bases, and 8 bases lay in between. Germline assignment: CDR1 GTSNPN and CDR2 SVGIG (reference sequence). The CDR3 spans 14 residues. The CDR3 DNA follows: TGTGCCTGGAGTGATCGGAACGGGGCCAACGTCCTGACTTTC. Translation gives CAWSDRNGANVLTF.